Listed here are 6 T cell receptor beta chains from one sample, sequenced in a study of blood T cell repertoires in COVID-19. Here immunoSEQ multiplex PCR was the method, and the copy in TCRdb shows in-frame clones only, minus some. The sample has about 350,000 clones, about 90% seen once. Specimen: PBMCs or T cells enriched from blood (not recorded which). These receptors all come from a woman in her twenties or thirties who had recovered from COVID-19.

The chain employs TRBV5-8 and TRBJ2-3; TRBD1 aligns across 9 bases. Germline CDR1 and CDR2: SGHTS and YDEGEE. The CDR3 is made up of 15 amino acids. Trimming took 3 bases from V and 1 from J; bases not matched to a gene: 3. CDR3 bases: TGTGCCAGCAGCTGGGGACAGGGTGGCACAGATACGCAGTATTTT. Amino acid sequence: CASSWGQGGTDTQYF.

This clone has just one count. This chain links TRBV5-1 with TRBJ1-2; 12 bases align to TRBD1. The germline V gene has CDR1 SGHRS and CDR2 YFSETQ. V lost 0 bases, J lost 2 bases, and 5 bases stayed unmatched. The length of the CDR3 is 17 residues. The CDR3 loop is CASSLVGQGASNYGYTF. For the CDR3, the DNA is TGCGCCAGCAGCTTGGTGGGACAGGGGGCATCCAACTATGGCTACACCTTC.

The chain recombines TRBV2 with TRBJ1-6, with TRBD1 as a possible D gene (5 bases). The V end lost 3 bases, the J end lost 9 bases, and 15 bases lay between the germline ends. The CDR3 consists of 15 residues. Germline V gene sequence: CDR1 SNHLY, CDR2 FYNNEI. CDR3 DNA: TGTGCCAGCAGTGAGGCACCAGGGCTTGGTTCACCCCTCCACTTT. It encodes CASSEAPGLGSPLHF.

The V gene is TRBV11-2, the J gene TRBJ1-1; tentative D call: TRBD1 (5 bases). Germline loops: CDR1 SGHAT, CDR2 FQNNGV. Trimming shortened V by 4 bases and J by 4 bases, and 19 bases separated the two germline ends. This CDR3 is 16 amino acids long. CDR3 nucleotides: TGTGCCAGCAGCTCTGCCAGGGCTCCCGGGTTCACTGAAGCTTTCTTT. Encoded protein: CASSSARAPGFTEAFF.

This chain links TRBV9 with TRBJ2-7; 7 bases are a match to TRBD1. The length of the CDR3 is 16 residues. V shed 0 bases, J shed 3 bases, and the junction held 9 bases outside the gene matches. Per germline, CDR1 SGDLS and CDR2 YYNGEE. The CDR3 is CASSVAGTAAYYEQYF. The CDR3 DNA reads TGTGCCAGCAGCGTAGCCGGGACAGCAGCCTACTACGAGCAGTACTTC.

The V call is TRBV29-1, the J call TRBJ1-1; D gene uncertain. From germline, CDR1 is SQVTM and CDR2 ANQGSEA. The CDR3 contains 12 residues. The V gene lost 6 bases and the J gene lost 4 bases, with 12 bases spanning the gap. The CDR3 nucleotides are TGCAGCGTGCTTCCTATGTTCACTGAAGCTTTCTTT. Protein: CSVLPMFTEAFF.